Shown below are 29 T cell receptor beta chains from a single sample sequenced in a study of T cells in Graves' hyperthyroidism and ophthalmopathy. The CDR3 regions of TCR beta were amplified from RNA transcripts. The primer set for the first-round RT-PCR of the TCR CDR3 was HTBI. TCRdb ran MiXCR on the multiplex PCR reads and lists one entry per CDR3 protein. Counted here are 350,000 to 450,000 distinct CDR3 sequences, roughly 13% occurring once; the ten biggest clones make up around 30%. The sample taken for sequencing was blood. Every receptor here comes from a man aged 50 to 60 with Graves' ophthalmopathy.

J is TRBJ2-2 and V is TRBV24-1; D remains ambiguous. The CDR3 has 13 amino acids. V was clipped by 3 bases and J by 3 bases, with 4 bases between them. CDR1 and CDR2 (germline): KGHDR, SFDVKD. CDR3 residues: CATSDLYTGELFF. CDR3 nucleotides: TGTGCCACCAGTGATCTATACACCGGGGAGCTGTTTTTT.

In its sample, this clonotype was seen many times. DNA for the CDR3: TGTGCCAGCAGCTTAGTTGTGGGCGACAGGGGCTATGAGCAGTTCTTC. Translation: CASSLVVGDRGYEQFF. V and J are TRBV7-9 and TRBJ2-1; 8 nucleotides align to TRBD1. CDR1 and CDR2 (germline): SEHNR, FQNEAQ (reference sequence). Unmatched junction bases numbered 10, after V lost 1 base and J lost 8 bases. The CDR3 has 16 amino acids.

Ten or more counts support this clonotype. V is TRBV7-2 and J is TRBJ2-1; 9 bases are a match to TRBD2. Trimming removed 4 bases from V and 9 bases from J; junction bases left unmatched: 10. The germline V gene has CDR1 SGHTA and CDR2 FQGNSA. This CDR3 has 15 residues. DNA of the CDR3: TGTGCCAGCAGCTCCTCTTCGCGGGAGGGCCTTGAGCAGTTCTTC. Translating gives CASSSSSREGLEQFF.

At least ten counts were recorded for this clonotype. This chain links TRBV29-1 with TRBJ2-7; a weak D match, TRBD2 (6 bases). The V and J ends lost 2 bases and 9 bases respectively, with 11 bases between them. The germline V gene encodes CDR1 SQVTM and CDR2 ANQGSEA. The CDR3 is 11 residues long. CDR3 sequence: CSVEFGSRQYF. CDR3 coding DNA: TGCAGCGTTGAATTCGGGAGCCGGCAGTACTTC.

This clonotype appeared a few times. At one end the junction does not follow the germline gene, possibly because of a read error. This rearrangement joins TRBV7-7 to TRBJ2-6, with D possibly being TRBD1 (5 bases). The CDR3 is 15 amino acids. Germline loops: CDR1 SSHAT, CDR2 FNYEAQ (reference sequence). CDR3 sequence: CASSPRGAGANVLTF. The CDR3 bases are TGTGCTAGCAGCCCTAGGGGTGCTGGGGCCAACGTCCTGACTTTC.

The table lists this clonotype with a few counts. The chain uses TRBV5-1 and TRBJ2-7; D is perhaps TRBD1 (6 bases). V was cut by 5 bases and J by 4 bases, with 13 bases left in between. This CDR3 has 13 amino acids. Germline values: CDR1 SGHRS, CDR2 YFSETQ. The CDR3 DNA follows: TGCGCCAGCAGTACCGGGACACTTTACGAGCAGTACTTC. Residues: CASSTGTLYEQYF.

This clonotype appeared many times. The chain couples TRBV30 to TRBJ2-3; perhaps TRBD1 as D (6 bases). The germline gives CDR1 GTSNPN, CDR2 SVGIG (reference sequence). The CDR3 contains 13 residues. V dropped 7 bases and J dropped 2 bases, with 13 bases sitting between them. CDR3 sequence (DNA): TGTGCCTCCAGGACAGCCGTCACAGATACGCAGTATTTT. Amino acid sequence: CASRTAVTDTQYF.

This clonotype was observed a few times. The J gene is TRBJ1-3, the V gene TRBV5-1; 8 positions agree with TRBD1. CDR1 SGHRS and CDR2 YFSETQ come from the germline V gene. CDR3 length equals 15 residues. After removal of 4 bases from V and 2 bases from J, the junction contained 5 bases not matched to a gene. The CDR3 nucleotides are TGCGCCAGCAGCCCGAGGACAGGGACTGGAAACACCATATATTTT. Protein sequence: CASSPRTGTGNTIYF. The variable domain in full, completed from reference TRBV5-1 and TRBJ1-3, reads KAGVTQTPRYLIKTRGQQVTLSCSPISGHRSVSWYQQTPGQGLQFLFEYFSETQRNKGNFPGRFSGRQFSNSRSEMNVSTLELGDSALYLCASSPRTGTGNTIYFGEGSWLTVV.

The chain couples TRBV28 to TRBJ1-1, with TRBD1 matching over 7 bases. Germline CDR1 reads MDHEN; CDR2 reads SYDVKM. The CDR3 is 13 amino acids. The V and J ends lost 5 bases and 4 bases, in that order; junction bases with no gene match: 4. CDR3: CASSRRGSTEAFF. The CDR3 DNA sequence: TGTGCCAGCAGTCGCAGGGGGAGCACTGAAGCTTTCTTT. Drawing the rest from reference TRBV28 and TRBJ1-1, the complete variable domain is DVKVTQSSRYLVKRTGEKVFLECVQDMDHENMFWYRQDPGLGLRLIYFSYDVKMKEKGDIPEGYSVSREKKERFSLILESASTNQTSMYLCASSRRGSTEAFFGQGTRLTVV.

This clonotype was counted a few times. The rearrangement joins TRBV6-2 or TRBV6-3 to TRBJ2-7; possible D gene TRBD2, 5 bases. CDR3 length: 14 residues. CDR1 and CDR2 (germline): MNHEY, SVGEGT. The V gene lost 4 bases and the J gene lost 0 bases, with 10 bases spanning the gap. CDR3 sequence reads: CASSLEDHSYEQYF. The CDR3 DNA follows: TGTGCCAGCAGTTTGGAGGACCACTCCTACGAGCAGTACTTC.

Details on this clonotype: A clone one base away is much larger, so this may be a read error. The chain is built from TRBV11-2 and TRBJ2-1; TRBD2 aligns across 7 bases. Germline lookup yields CDR1 SGHAT and CDR2 FQNNGV. V lost 5 bases, J lost 2 bases, and 9 bases stayed unmatched. The CDR3 length is 16 residues. The chain's CDR3 is CASSPRAGRTYNEQFF. The CDR3 nucleotides are TGTGCCAGCAGCCCCCGAGCGGGACGGACCTACAATGAGCAGTTCTTC.

This clonotype was seen many times. The chain combines TRBV20-1 with TRBJ1-2; no clear D. CDR1 is DFQATT and CDR2 is SNEGSKA in the germline V gene (reference sequence). V was shortened by 3 bases and J by 3 bases, with 14 bases between the two germline ends. CDR3 length: 14 amino acids. CDR3 nucleotide sequence: TGCAGTGCTAGCCTACAAGGACGGGACTATGGCTACACCTTC. It yields the protein CSASLQGRDYGYTF.

J is TRBJ2-1 and V is TRBV7-9, with D possibly being TRBD2 (5 bases). CDR3 length equals 14 residues. V was clipped by 3 bases and J by 6 bases, with 12 bases between them. Germline-derived CDR1 and CDR2 are SEHNR and FQNEAQ (reference sequence). CDR3 nucleotides: TGTGCCAGCAGCTTTAGCCTTCGGGGCAATGAGCAGTTCTTC. It yields the protein CASSFSLRGNEQFF.

This clonotype was seen only a few times. CDR3 residues: CASGLGDRVGNQPQHF. CDR3 in DNA: TGTGCTAGTGGTTTGGGGGACAGGGTCGGCAATCAGCCCCAGCATTTT. The chain carries TRBV12-5 and TRBJ1-5; 9 nucleotides agree with TRBD1. Looked up from germline, CDR1 is LGHNT and CDR2 is FRNRAP. This CDR3 contains 16 residues. The junction had 3 bases not matched to a gene; V was cut back by 1 base and J by 2 bases.

This clonotype has a count of ten or more. The chain joins TRBV11-2 to TRBJ2-7, with 8 nucleotides matching TRBD2. The CDR3 length is 15 residues. Germline trimming cut 0 bases from V and 4 bases from J; bases unmatched to any gene: 5. CDR1 and CDR2 from the germline V gene are SGHAT and FQNNGV. The CDR3, as DNA: TGTGCCAGCAGCTTAGATAAAGGCGGGAGGTACGAGCAGTACTTC. It codes for CASSLDKGGRYEQYF.

This clonotype has just a few counts. This chain uses TRBV19 with TRBJ2-7; 8 positions match TRBD1. J was trimmed by 7 bases and V by 4 bases; bases with no gene match: 12. Germline V gene sequence: CDR1 LNHDA, CDR2 SQIVND (reference sequence). This CDR3 contains 15 residues. CDR3 region: CASSTSGTGPEEQYF. In nucleotides, the CDR3 is TGTGCCAGTAGTACGTCCGGGACAGGACCCGAAGAGCAGTACTTC.

This clonotype occurred many times. The chain uses TRBV6-1 and TRBJ2-2; TRBD1 agrees at 8 bases. The CDR3 is made up of 16 amino acids. V was pared by 10 bases and J by 0 bases, with 10 bases of the junction left unmatched. Looked up from germline, CDR1 is MNHNS and CDR2 is SASEGT. CDR3 residues: CATRTGKFANTGELFF. The CDR3 DNA follows: TGTGCCACCCGGACAGGGAAGTTCGCGAACACCGGGGAGCTGTTTTTT.

This clonotype has a handful of counts. This chain connects TRBV3-1 to TRBJ2-5, with D tentatively TRBD2 (6 bases). Germline V gene lookup returns CDR1 LGHDT and CDR2 YNNKEL (reference sequence). This CDR3 comprises 17 residues. Between the trimmed V and J ends, which lost 3 bases and 6 bases, there was a span of 23 bases. The CDR3 protein is CASSQDWLREGRKTQYF. For the CDR3, the DNA is TGTGCCAGCAGCCAGGATTGGTTGCGGGAAGGCAGAAAGACCCAGTACTTC.

The sample holds many counts of this clonotype. The genes are TRBV11-2 and TRBJ2-5, with D tentatively TRBD1 (6 bases). CDR1 and CDR2 from the germline V gene are SGHAT and FQNNGV. This CDR3 is built from 14 residues. Trimming pared 1 base from V and 5 bases from J, leaving 11 bases between. The CDR3 nucleotides read TGTGCCAGCAGCTTAGGGACAGCCCGGGAGACCCAGTACTTC. This gives the protein CASSLGTARETQYF.

The genes are TRBV19 and TRBJ2-7; D might be TRBD1 (5 bases). V was trimmed by 7 bases and J by 5 bases, leaving 18 bases between them. The germline V gene has CDR1 LNHDA and CDR2 SQIVND (reference sequence). The CDR3 runs to 14 residues. This CDR3 is CASNLQGAGNEQYF. CDR3 sequence (DNA): TGTGCCAGTAATTTGCAAGGGGCAGGGAACGAGCAGTACTTC.

This clonotype was picked up many times. The V gene is TRBV20-1, the J gene TRBJ2-1, with 9 bases fitting TRBD2. With V trimmed by 5 bases and J by 3 bases, 8 bases remained unmatched. CDR1 is DFQATT, CDR2 SNEGSKA, per germline (reference sequence). The CDR3 has 15 amino acids. CDR3 residues: CSALNSGSFYNEQFF. The DNA of the CDR3 is TGCAGTGCTTTAAATAGCGGGAGTTTCTACAATGAGCAGTTCTTC.

The V and J genes are TRBV15 and TRBJ2-5; perhaps D is TRBD1 or TRBD2 (5 bases each). V was clipped by 9 bases and J by 4 bases, with 15 bases between them. The V gene's germline CDR1 is LNHNV and CDR2 YYDKDF (reference sequence). The CDR3 is 13 residues long. The CDR3 nucleotides read TGTGCCACGACCGGGGCCAGTGGAGAGACCCAGTACTTC. Translation: CATTGASGETQYF.

This clonotype was picked up many times. The J gene is TRBJ2-7, the V gene TRBV20-1; TRBD2 aligns across 11 bases. The CDR3 length is 14 residues. Germline CDR1 DFQATT, CDR2 SNEGSKA (reference sequence). The V gene end was trimmed by 7 bases and the J gene end by 5 bases; junction bases not matched to a gene: 10. The CDR3 region is CSGVHSGRAHEQYF. The DNA of the CDR3 is TGCAGTGGGGTACATAGCGGGAGGGCCCACGAGCAGTACTTC.

This clonotype has ten or more counts. CDR3 DNA sequence: TGTGCCAGCAGCGTGTTCGGGGCACTAGAGGGAGAGACCCAGTACTTC. Encoded protein: CASSVFGALEGETQYF. The chain is built from TRBV9 and TRBJ2-5; D tentatively fits TRBD1 or TRBD2 (5 bases each). Per germline, CDR1 SGDLS and CDR2 YYNGEE. This CDR3 spans 16 amino acids. V was clipped by 2 bases and J by 4 bases, with 18 bases between them.

This clonotype has ten or more counts. Here the CDR3 DNA reads TGTGCCAGCAGTTACACCCAGGGACTCGATCAGCCCCAGCATTTT. Protein product: CASSYTQGLDQPQHF. The rearrangement joins TRBV6-1 to TRBJ1-5, with D perhaps TRBD1 (5 bases). Trimming shortened V by 5 bases and J by 5 bases, and 16 bases separated the two germline ends. The germline CDR1 and CDR2 sequences are MNHNS and SASEGT. CDR3 length: 15 residues.

There are many counts of this clonotype. The chain is built from TRBV7-9 and TRBJ2-3; D may match TRBD1 or TRBD2 (5 bases each). Per the germline V gene, CDR1 is SEHNR and CDR2 is FQNEAQ (reference sequence). The CDR3 runs 14 residues. Trimming removed 3 bases at V and 3 bases at J, with 10 bases between. The CDR3 DNA is TGTGCCAGCAGCTTCGGGGCGCGAACAGATACGCAGTATTTT. This encodes CASSFGARTDTQYF.

This clonotype was seen more than once but under ten times. V usage is TRBV6-2 or TRBV6-3 and J usage is TRBJ2-5, with D perhaps TRBD1 or TRBD2 (5 bases each). This CDR3 has 14 residues. Between the trimmed V and J ends, which lost 5 bases and 5 bases, there was a span of 15 bases. Germline CDR1 is MNHEY and CDR2 is SVGEGT. Here the CDR3 reads CASSQPGRGETQYF. The CDR3 DNA reads TGTGCCAGCAGTCAACCGGGACGAGGGGAGACCCAGTACTTC.

This chain connects TRBV19 to TRBJ2-5, with D possibly matching TRBD2 (5 bases). Per the germline V gene, CDR1 is LNHDA and CDR2 is SQIVND (reference sequence). V was shortened by 0 bases and J by 7 bases, with 18 bases between the two germline ends. The CDR3 has 16 residues. The CDR3 loop reads CASSIDRRVIGGTQYF. In nucleotides, the CDR3 is TGTGCCAGTAGTATAGATCGTCGGGTTATCGGAGGGACCCAGTACTTC.

A remark on this clonotype: This clone may be a read error of a much larger clone one base away. CDR3 in amino acids: CANTPNTEAFF. CDR3 coding DNA: TGTGCCAACACTCCCAACACTGAAGCTTTCTTT. The chain uses TRBV6-1 and TRBJ1-1, with D hard to call. Germline CDR1 reads MNHNS; CDR2 reads SASEGT. The V and J ends lost 10 bases and 2 bases respectively, with 8 bases between them. The CDR3 totals 11 residues.